This T cell receptor (beta chain) appears in the sequencing data of a study of response to subunit inactivated influenza vaccine. Study-wide results and caveats: Seasonal influenza vaccination, on each occasion, was suggested by the authors to recruit few new T cells.

TCRdb passed the RT-PCR reads through MiXCR, listing each CDR3 protein once. The table records about 480,000 distinct CDR3 sequences, roughly 9.7% of them present only once. Only a few counts were recorded for this clonotype. What it binds is unknown. The CDR3 is made up of 15 amino acids. The V segment lost 2 bases and the J segment 6 bases; nucleotides outside the gene matches: 9. Germline loops: CDR1 SGHRS, CDR2 YFSETQ. This TCR derives from a man in his fifties who received an inactivated influenza vaccine. Material: PBMCs from blood, obtained about 6 weeks after vaccination. The chain links TRBV5-1 to TRBJ1-2, with 8 bases lining up with TRBD1. The CDR3 DNA follows: TGCGCCAGCAGCTTCCAGGGGGCTACTGGTCATGGCTACACCTTC. It encodes CASSFQGATGHGYTF.